This passage covers 9 T cell receptor beta chains from one sample sequenced in a study of control samples from healthy donors and cancer patients. Assay: immunoSEQ multiplex PCR; the TCRdb copy retains only in-frame clones and omits some. The sample includes about 190,000 clones. The sample consisted of blood. Every receptor here comes from a woman in her 30s in good health.

This chain uses TRBV2 with TRBJ2-7; 9 bases are a match to TRBD1. CDR3 length equals 13 residues. Germline CDR1 SNHLY, CDR2 FYNNEI. Losses at the gene ends were 6 bases for V and 2 bases for J; bases not matched to a gene: 2. The CDR3 is CASRTGGAYEQYF. For the CDR3, the DNA is TGTGCCAGCAGAACAGGGGGCGCCTACGAGCAGTACTTC.

This chain uses TRBV5-6 with TRBJ1-1; D remains ambiguous. The germline V and J ends were trimmed by 5 bases and 5 bases, with 13 bases remaining between them. The CDR3 is made up of 13 amino acids. Germline CDR1 is SGHDT and CDR2 is YYEEEE. This CDR3 reads CASSPLRGTEAFF. CDR3 DNA sequence: TGTGCCAGCAGTCCACTCCGTGGTACTGAAGCTTTCTTT.

The chain recombines TRBV3-1 (or the pseudogene TRBV3-2) with TRBJ1-6; TRBD1 is a possible D gene (5 bases). The V gene's germline CDR1 is LGHDT and CDR2 YNNKEL (reference sequence). The CDR3 has 16 amino acids. V was shortened by 2 bases and J by 6 bases, with 14 bases between the two germline ends. The CDR3 loop reads CASSQQRGLGNSPLHF. In DNA, the CDR3 is TGTGCCAGCAGCCAACAAAGGGGTTTAGGTAATTCACCCCTCCACTTT.

The V gene is TRBV5-1, the J gene TRBJ2-2; the D gene is possibly TRBD1 (6 bases). The V gene lost 5 bases and the J gene lost 1 base, with 15 bases spanning the gap. From germline, CDR1 is SGHRS and CDR2 YFSETQ. CDR3 length equals 16 residues. CDR3 amino acids: CASSYFGQLNTGELFF. CDR3 coding DNA: TGCGCCAGCAGTTATTTTGGACAGTTGAACACCGGGGAGCTGTTTTTT. Full variable domain (rest looked up from reference TRBV5-1 and TRBJ2-2): KAGVTQTPRYLIKTRGQQVTLSCSPISGHRSVSWYQQTPGQGLQFLFEYFSETQRNKGNFPGRFSGRQFSNSRSEMNVSTLELGDSALYLCASSYFGQLNTGELFFGEGSRLTVL.

The chain employs TRBV12-5 and TRBJ1-2; D call uncertain. Between the trimmed V and J ends, which lost 1 base and 2 bases, there was a span of 20 bases. CDR1 LGHNT and CDR2 FRNRAP come from the germline V gene. The CDR3 runs 18 residues. The CDR3: CASGLEKGRRAINYGYTF. The CDR3 bases are TGTGCTAGTGGTTTGGAAAAAGGCAGGCGCGCAATAAACTATGGCTACACCTTC.

The chain employs TRBV5-1 and TRBJ2-5; D not resolved. The CDR3 contains 13 residues. Germline V CDR1 and CDR2: SGHRS, YFSETQ. V shed 1 base and J shed 3 bases, with 7 bases lying between them. The CDR3 reads CASSLTREETQYF. In nucleotides, the CDR3 is TGCGCCAGCAGCTTGACGCGAGAAGAGACCCAGTACTTC.

The chain joins TRBV6-4 to TRBJ2-1; 11 nucleotides align to TRBD1. V lost 2 bases to trimming and J lost 6 bases; unmatched junction nucleotides: 0. The CDR3 extends over 14 amino acids. The germline V gene has CDR1 MRHNA and CDR2 SNTAGT. This CDR3 reads CASSDGTGGNEQFF. The CDR3 bases are TGTGCCAGCAGTGACGGGACAGGGGGCAATGAGCAGTTCTTC.

The chain employs TRBV25-1 and TRBJ1-6; possibly TRBD1 for D (6 bases). The CDR3 contains 16 residues. Deletions cut 1 base from V and 6 bases from J, with 13 bases between. The germline V gene encodes CDR1 MGHDK and CDR2 SYGVNS. CDR3 DNA sequence: TGTGCCAGCAGTGAATCTTACAGGGCTGGTAATTCACCCCTCCACTTT. Translation: CASSESYRAGNSPLHF. Full variable domain (missing parts from reference TRBV25-1 and TRBJ1-6): EADIYQTPRYLVIGTGKKITLECSQTMGHDKMYWYQQDPGMELHLIHYSYGVNSTEKGDLSSESTVSRIRTEHFPLTLESARPSHTSQYLCASSESYRAGNSPLHFGNGTRLTVT.

CDR3 protein: CASSPKTRNTEAFF. The CDR3 coding sequence is TGCGCCAGCAGCCCTAAGACCCGGAACACTGAAGCTTTCTTT. The chain recombines TRBV4-3 with TRBJ1-1; D is unresolved. There are 14 residues in the CDR3. The germline CDR1 and CDR2 sequences are LGHNA and YSLEER. V was trimmed by 4 bases and J by 1 base, leaving 10 bases between them.